This T cell receptor (beta chain) was recorded in a study of early T cells in non-severe SARS-CoV-2 infection. Study-wide background: Investigators sequenced bulk RNA drawn from unsorted whole blood, and chains remained unpaired.

This clonotype was recorded a few times. Unique molecular identifiers were affixed to single, distinct cDNA molecules. TCRdb itself ran the 5' RACE reads through MiXCR, one entry per CDR3 protein. The sample holds more than 90,000 distinct CDR3 sequences, roughly 13% seen once. The CDR3 has 13 amino acids. Germline assignment: CDR1 MDHEN and CDR2 SYDVKM. V lost 2 bases to trimming and J lost 6 bases, with 11 bases between them. The source material was whole blood. The TCR sequence derives from an adult who was a healthcare worker with PCR-confirmed SARS-CoV-2 infection or an uninfected control (not recorded which). The chain is built from TRBV28 and TRBJ2-7, with a possible D match to TRBD2 (5 bases). The CDR3 sequence: CASSLPPAGEQYF. CDR3 sequence (DNA): TGTGCCAGCAGTTTACCCCCGGCGGGCGAGCAGTACTTC.